Sequencing of this T cell receptor beta chain was carried out in a study of blood T cells in healthy people across ages. This clonotype was counted a few times. Next came a second PCR, run for about 6 to 12 cycles, which used a sample-barcoded 5' primer along with a J-beta primer mix. TCRdb recomputed calls from the 5' RACE reads with MiXCR, one row per CDR3 protein. This sample has 1.5 million to 2 million distinct CDR3 sequences; just under 50% occur once, and the top ten carry around 2.1%. CDR3 length: 13 residues. Per germline, CDR1 DFQATT and CDR2 SNEGSKA (reference sequence). The germline V and J ends were trimmed by 4 bases and 3 bases, with 13 bases remaining between them.

Sequenced sample: blood. The sequence was obtained from a woman aged 40 to 55 in good health. The chain is built from TRBV20-1 and TRBJ2-7; the D gene is possibly TRBD1 (7 bases). Written as DNA, the CDR3 is TGCAGTGCTACAGGGGGGACCAACTACGAGCAGTACTTC. Protein product: CSATGGTNYEQYF.